These 6 T cell receptor beta chains were sequenced from one sample in a study of blood T cells in healthy people across ages. Primed by a sample-barcoded 5' primer and a J-beta primer mix, a second PCR proceeded for about 6 to 12 cycles. TCRdb reprocessed the 5' RACE reads with MiXCR, giving one entry per CDR3 protein. The repertoire includes about 1.4 million distinct CDR3 sequences, 45% to 70% of them detected once, and about 6.7% sits in the top ten. Sequencing input: blood. All receptors derive from a man between 18 and 35 years old in good health.

The chain joins TRBV7-2 to TRBJ2-5; TRBD2 is a possible D gene (5 bases). Trimming left V 4 bases short and J 11 bases short, with 17 bases between. The CDR3 is made up of 13 amino acids. Germline CDR1 and CDR2: SGHTA and FQGNSA. This CDR3 is CASSYIAAGEQYF. CDR3 sequence (DNA): TGTGCCAGCAGCTATATTGCGGCGGGTGAGCAGTACTTC.

This rearrangement joins TRBV4-2 to TRBJ2-1, with 10 bases matching TRBD2. V shed 0 bases and J 4 bases; nucleotides not matched to a gene: 15. Germline V gives CDR1 LGHNA, CDR2 YNFKEQ. The CDR3 totals 20 residues. Here the CDR3 DNA reads TGTGCCAGCAGCCAAGATCTTGTGACTAGCGGGCTAGCGGTATACAATGAGCAGTTCTTC. Amino acid sequence: CASSQDLVTSGLAVYNEQFF.

In the case of this clonotype: One junction end does not reproduce the germline sequence, and a read error may be involved. The chain is built from TRBV6-6 and TRBJ2-1; D is undetermined. From germline, CDR1 is MNHNY and CDR2 SVGAGI (reference sequence). The CDR3 has 14 residues. The chain's CDR3 is CASSPGPDRFEEFF. The CDR3 DNA follows: TGTGCCAGCAGTCCGGGCCCAGATAGATTTGAGGAGTTCTTC.

The chain joins TRBV28 to TRBJ1-5, with D uncertain. V was pared by 3 bases and J by 9 bases, with 9 bases between. Germline CDR1 reads MDHEN; CDR2 reads SYDVKM. The CDR3 covers 12 residues. DNA of the CDR3: TGTGCCAGCAGTTTCGAAGCCTGGCCCCAGCATTTT. Translating it yields CASSFEAWPQHF.

This rearrangement joins TRBV20-1 to TRBJ1-6; no firm D call. The V end lost 8 bases, the J end lost 7 bases, and 18 bases lay between the germline ends. This CDR3 is built from 14 residues. Germline loops: CDR1 DFQATT, CDR2 SNEGSKA (reference sequence). The CDR3 loop is CSSKGGRSNSPLHF. For the CDR3, the DNA is TGCAGTTCCAAGGGAGGGCGGTCCAATTCACCCCTCCACTTT.

This clonotype was found a few times. V usage is TRBV29-1 and J usage is TRBJ1-2, with TRBD1 identical over 8 bases. Looked up from germline, CDR1 is SQVTM and CDR2 is ANQGSEA. Trimming removed 7 bases from V and 7 bases from J; junction bases left unmatched: 5. The CDR3 sequence is 11 residues long. The CDR3 DNA reads TGCAGCGCTCAGACAGGGGCTGGCTACACCTTC. Amino acid sequence: CSAQTGAGYTF.